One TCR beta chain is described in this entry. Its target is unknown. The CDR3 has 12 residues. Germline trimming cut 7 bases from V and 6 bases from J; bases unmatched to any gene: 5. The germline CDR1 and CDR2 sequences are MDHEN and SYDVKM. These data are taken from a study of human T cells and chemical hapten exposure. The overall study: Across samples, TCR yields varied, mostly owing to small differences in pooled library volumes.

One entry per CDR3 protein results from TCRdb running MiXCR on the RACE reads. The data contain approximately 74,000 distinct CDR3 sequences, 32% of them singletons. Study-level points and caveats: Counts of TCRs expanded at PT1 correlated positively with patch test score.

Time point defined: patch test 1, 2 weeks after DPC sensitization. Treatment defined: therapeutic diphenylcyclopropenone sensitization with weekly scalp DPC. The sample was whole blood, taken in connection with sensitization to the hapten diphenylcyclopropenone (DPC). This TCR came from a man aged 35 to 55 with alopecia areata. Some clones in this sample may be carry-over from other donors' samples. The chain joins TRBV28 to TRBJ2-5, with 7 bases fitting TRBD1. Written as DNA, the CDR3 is TGTGCCAGCACCACAGGGGTGAAGACCCAGTACTTC. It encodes CASTTGVKTQYF.